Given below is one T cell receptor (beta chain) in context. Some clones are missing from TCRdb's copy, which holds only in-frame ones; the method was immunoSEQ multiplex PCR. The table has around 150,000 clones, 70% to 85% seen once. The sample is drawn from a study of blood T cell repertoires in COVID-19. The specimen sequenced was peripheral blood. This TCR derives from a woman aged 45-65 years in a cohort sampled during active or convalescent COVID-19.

CDR3 sequence (DNA): TGCGCCAGCAGTGATAGCGGGGGCCTTTACAATGAGCAGTTCTTC. Its translation: CASSDSGGLYNEQFF. This rearrangement joins TRBV10-2 to TRBJ2-1; 9 positions match TRBD2. Germline CDR1 reads WSHSY; CDR2 reads SAAADI. Germline trimming cut 3 bases from V and 4 bases from J; bases unmatched to any gene: 4. The CDR3 length is 15 residues.